The text below deals with one T cell receptor beta chain. Source study methods: Reference gene primer amplification yielded estimated nucleated cell counts. Repertoires were generated with immunoSEQ multiplex PCR, while TCRdb's copy carries only in-frame clones and drops some. Clone size and V and J calls were adopted from that table, with D and trimming inferred from the DNA. The table has 87,000 or so clones, approximately 86% seen once. This sample was taken from a study of blood T cell repertoires in COVID-19. On the study more broadly: The United States, Italy and Spain supplied acute and convalescent COVID-19 samples. The analysed material was cDNA or gDNA that came from T cells, B-cell-depleted T cells, or PBMCs.

The germline CDR1 and CDR2 sequences are SGHNT and YENEEA. V shed 5 bases and J 7 bases; nucleotides not matched to a gene: 13. The CDR3 covers 15 residues. Input material: peripheral blood. This TCR was recovered from a woman older than 75 in a cohort sampled during active or convalescent COVID-19. The chain links TRBV11-3 to TRBJ2-7, with TRBD1 matching 8 bases. The CDR3 DNA is TGTGCCAGCAGCCCAGGGACAGGCGCCCTACGTGAGCAGTACTTC. As protein: CASSPGTGALREQYF. The whole variable domain, filled in from reference TRBV11-3 and TRBJ2-7, reads EAGVVQSPRYKIIEKKQPVAFWCNPISGHNTLYWYLQNLGQGPELLIRYENEEAVDDSQLPKDRFSAERLKGVDSTLKIQPAELGDSAVYLCASSPGTGALREQYFGPGTRLTVT.